The next 6 T cell receptor beta chains were all read from a single sample in a study of Graves' ophthalmopathy and Graves' hyperthyroidism. Amplifying from RNA transcripts, the study obtained TCR beta CDR3 regions. RT-PCR with HTBI primers came first, then second-round multiplex PCR. From the multiplex PCR reads, TCRdb called clonotypes with MiXCR, one entry per CDR3 protein. In the table there are 300,000 to 400,000 distinct CDR3 sequences, 17% of which are singletons. Sequenced input: peripheral blood. The receptors here all came from an adult man with Graves' ophthalmopathy.

This clonotype has ten or more counts. This chain connects TRBV4-2 to TRBJ2-7; a possible D gene is TRBD2 (5 bases). This CDR3 contains 13 residues. Germline V CDR1 and CDR2: LGHNA, YNFKEQ. V was shortened by 0 bases and J by 2 bases, with 5 bases between the two germline ends. CDR3 amino acids: CASSQEGAYEQYF. The CDR3 bases are TGTGCCAGCAGCCAAGAGGGAGCCTACGAGCAGTACTTC.

This clonotype occurred a few times. The rearrangement joins TRBV28 to TRBJ1-5; D ambiguous. Germline V gene data show CDR1 as MDHEN and CDR2 as SYDVKM. Between the trimmed V and J ends, which lost 3 bases and 0 bases, there was a span of 9 bases. The CDR3 length is 15 residues. In DNA, the CDR3 is TGTGCCAGCAGTTTTCGGCGGTATAGCAATCAGCCCCAGCATTTT. It specifies CASSFRRYSNQPQHF.

The rearrangement links TRBV11-2 to TRBJ1-5; D call uncertain. Germline assignment: CDR1 SGHAT and CDR2 FQNNGV. Trimming stripped 0 bases from V and 9 bases from J, with 12 bases between. The CDR3 runs to 14 residues. The CDR3 DNA follows: TGTGCCAGCAGCTTAGATCTTGGGGTAGGGCCCCAGCATTTT. Amino acid sequence: CASSLDLGVGPQHF.

This clonotype has only a few counts. The V and J genes are TRBV3-1 and TRBJ2-5; 12 positions agree with TRBD1. Germline values: CDR1 LGHDT, CDR2 YNNKEL (reference sequence). With V trimmed by 4 bases and J by 4 bases, 7 bases remained unmatched. The length of the CDR3 is 16 residues. CDR3 nucleotides: TGTGCCAGCAGCCTGTTTGGGACAGGGGGCCGAGAGACCCAGTACTTC. Amino acid sequence: CASSLFGTGGRETQYF.

There are many counts of this clonotype. One end of the junction does not line up with germline, which may come from a read error. The rearrangement joins TRBV29-1 to TRBJ1-2; 7 bases fit TRBD1. Germline CDR1 and CDR2: SQVTM and ANQGSEA. The CDR3 length is 16 residues. CDR3 amino acids: CSVVGKRTGTNYGYTF. The CDR3 DNA reads TGCAGCGTTGTGGGCAAAAGGACAGGCACTAACTATGGCTACACCTTT.

At least ten counts were recorded for this clonotype. CDR3 DNA sequence: TGTGCCAGTAGTATTTCTCCGGGGGTAGTCTACGAGCAGTACTTC. It yields the protein CASSISPGVVYEQYF. The J gene is TRBJ2-7, the V gene TRBV19, with D perhaps matching TRBD2 (6 bases). The CDR3 length is 15 residues. In germline, CDR1 is LNHDA, CDR2 SQIVND (reference sequence). V was cut by 3 bases and J by 3 bases, with 15 bases left in between. The full variable domain, in which reference TRBV19 and TRBJ2-7 provide the parts outside the CDR3, is DGGITQSPKYLFRKEGQNVTLSCEQNLNHDAMYWYRQDPGQGLRLIYYSQIVNDFQKGDIAEGYSVSREKKESFPLTVTSAQKNPTAFYLCASSISPGVVYEQYFGPGTRLTVT.